This T cell receptor (beta chain) was documented in a study of blood T cell repertoires in COVID-19. The CDR3 covers 15 residues. In germline, CDR1 is SGHRS, CDR2 YFSETQ. The trim removed 4 bases at V and 3 bases at J, leaving 8 bases unmatched. Sequenced by immunoSEQ multiplex PCR; TCRdb stores in-frame clones only, minus some. The repertoire holds approximately 120,000 clones, about 83% seen once, with around 5% in the top ten. Sequencing was carried out using peripheral blood. The TCR sequence derives from a human donor in a cohort sampled during active COVID-19. The gene calls are TRBV5-1 and TRBJ2-7, with TRBD1 matching 9 bases. The DNA for the CDR3 is TGCGCCAGCAGCCCGGGACAGGGTCCACGCTACGAGCAGTACTTC. Translation: CASSPGQGPRYEQYF.